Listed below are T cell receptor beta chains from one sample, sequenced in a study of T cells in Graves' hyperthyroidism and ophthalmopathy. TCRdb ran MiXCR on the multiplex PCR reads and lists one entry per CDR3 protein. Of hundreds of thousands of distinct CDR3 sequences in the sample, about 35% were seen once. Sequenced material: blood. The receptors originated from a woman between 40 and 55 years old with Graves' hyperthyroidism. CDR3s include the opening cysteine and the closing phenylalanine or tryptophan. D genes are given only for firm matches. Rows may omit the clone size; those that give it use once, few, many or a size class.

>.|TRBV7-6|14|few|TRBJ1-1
TGTGCCAGCAGCTTAGGGGGGCTGGTCACTGAAGCTTTCTTT
CASSLGGLVTEAFF
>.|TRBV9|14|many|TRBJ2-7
TGTGCCAGCAGCGTTCATACCCGCAGCTACGAGCAGTACTTC
CASSVHTRSYEQYF
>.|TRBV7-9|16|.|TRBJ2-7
TGTGCCAGCAGCGCTACGGTTTGGGGGGAAGCCTACGAGCAGTACTTC
CASSATVWGEAYEQYF
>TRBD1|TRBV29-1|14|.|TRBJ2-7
TGCAGCAGTTTATACGACAGGGGAGCCTACGAGCAGTACTTC
CSSLYDRGAYEQYF
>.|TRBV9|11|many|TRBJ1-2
TGTGCCAGCAGCGCCCTGTCCTTTTACACCTTC
CASSALSFYTF
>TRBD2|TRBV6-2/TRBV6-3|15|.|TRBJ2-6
TGTGCCAGCACCCCCGGGAGGGCTGGGGCCAACGTCCTGACTTTC
CASTPGRAGANVLTF
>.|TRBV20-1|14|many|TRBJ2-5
TGCAGTGCTAGAGGACAGGCGCAGGGGAAGACCCAGTACTTC
CSARGQAQGKTQYF
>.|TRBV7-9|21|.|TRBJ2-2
TGTGCCAGCAGGTCCCCGCAGGGACGGTACTCGACAAAACGGGACACCGGGGAGCTGTTTTTT
CASRSPQGRYSTKRDTGELFF
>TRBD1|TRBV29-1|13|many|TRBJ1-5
TGCAGCGCCGGACAGGGAACAGGGCAGCCCCAGCATTTT
CSAGQGTGQPQHF
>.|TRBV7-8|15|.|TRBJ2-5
TGTGCCAGCAGCCCGAGACGGACGGGACTCGGGACCCAGTACTTC
CASSPRRTGLGTQYF
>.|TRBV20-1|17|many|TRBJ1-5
TGCAGTGCTAGAGATCTAATGGGTACGGGGGGCAGTCAGCCCCAGCATTTT
CSARDLMGTGGSQPQHF
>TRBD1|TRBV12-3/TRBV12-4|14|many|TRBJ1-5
TGTGCCAGCAGCAAACAGGGGTGGTATCAGCCCCAGCATTTT
CASSKQGWYQPQHF
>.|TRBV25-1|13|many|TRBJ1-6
TGTGCCAGCAGTGAACAGCCAAATTCACCCCTCCACTTT
CASSEQPNSPLHF
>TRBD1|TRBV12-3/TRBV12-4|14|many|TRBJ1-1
TGTGCCAGCAGTTTGGACAGGCAAAACACTGAAGCTTTCTTT
CASSLDRQNTEAFF
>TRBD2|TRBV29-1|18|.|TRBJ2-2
TGCAGCGTTCCGGACTCTGGGACTAGCGGGAGCTTCACCGGGGAGCTGTTTTTT
CSVPDSGTSGSFTGELFF
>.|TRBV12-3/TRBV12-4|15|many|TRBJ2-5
TGTGCCAGCAGTTCGGGGCAGTCGGGTCAAGAGACCCAGTACTTC
CASSSGQSGQETQYF
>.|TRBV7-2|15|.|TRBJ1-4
TGTGCCAGCAGCTTAGTTGCGGGTTGGGGTGAAAAACTGTTTTTT
CASSLVAGWGEKLFF
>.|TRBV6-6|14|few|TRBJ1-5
TGTGCCAGCAGTTACTTTGGTAGCAATCAGCCCCAGCATTTT
CASSYFGSNQPQHF
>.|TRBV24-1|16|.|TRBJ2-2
TGTGCCACCAGTGATCCTTCTTTCGGGGGAGCCGGGGAGCTGTTTTTT
CATSDPSFGGAGELFF
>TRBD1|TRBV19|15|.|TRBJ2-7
TGTGCCAGTAGTATAGCGACAGGGCCGTCCTACGAGCAGTACTTC
CASSIATGPSYEQYF
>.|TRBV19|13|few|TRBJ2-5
TGTGCCAGTAGTACCCAGAGCCAAGAGACCCAGTACTTC
CASSTQSQETQYF
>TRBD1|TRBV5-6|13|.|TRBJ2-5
TGTGCCAGCAGCATGACAGGGGTAGAGACCCAGTACTTC
CASSMTGVETQYF
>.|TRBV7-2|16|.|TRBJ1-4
TGTGCCAGCAGTTATCGCGTGGGGGTAGCTAATGAAAAACTGTTTTTT
CASSYRVGVANEKLFF
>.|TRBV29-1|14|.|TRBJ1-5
TGCAGCGTTCCTACCGGGACTCCGGAGCAGCCCCAGCATTTT
CSVPTGTPEQPQHF
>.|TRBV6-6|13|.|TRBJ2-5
TGTGCCAGCAGATATACAAGCCAAGAGACCCAGTACTTC
CASRYTSQETQYF
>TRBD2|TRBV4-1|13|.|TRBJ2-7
TGCGCCAGCAGCCAAAGCGGGAGCTACGAGCAGTACTTC
CASSQSGSYEQYF
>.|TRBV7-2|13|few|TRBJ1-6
TGTGCCTGGAGTCGCGGTCCGGATTCACCCCTCCACTTT
CAWSRGPDSPLHF
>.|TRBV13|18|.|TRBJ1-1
TGTGCCAGCAGCTCCCGAGGAAGGACGATTAAGGTAGACACTGAAGCTTTCTTT
CASSSRGRTIKVDTEAFF
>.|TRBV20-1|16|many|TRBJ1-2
TGCAGTGCTAGAGATGCACTCGGCAGCGACTCATATGGCTACACCTTC
CSARDALGSDSYGYTF
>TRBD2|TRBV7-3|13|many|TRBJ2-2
TGTGCCAGCAGCTTCCCGGGGAGGGGAGAGCTGTTTTTT
CASSFPGRGELFF
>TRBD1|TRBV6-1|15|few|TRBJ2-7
TGTGCCAGCAGTGAAGCGGGACAGGACTCCTACGAGCAGTACTTC
CASSEAGQDSYEQYF
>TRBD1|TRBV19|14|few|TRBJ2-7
TGTGCCAGTGCGTCGGGGACAGGGTCCTACGAGCAGTACTTC
CASASGTGSYEQYF
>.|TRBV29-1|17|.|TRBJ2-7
TGCAGCGTTGGTCACAGGGGCCCGATAGCGGGTAACTACGAGCAGTACTTC
CSVGHRGPIAGNYEQYF
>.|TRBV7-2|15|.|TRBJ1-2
TGTGCCAGCAGTGAAGGGGCAGGGACTCTTTATGGCTACACCTTC
CASSEGAGTLYGYTF
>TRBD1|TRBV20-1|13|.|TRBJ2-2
TGCAGTGCTAGGGACAGGAGGCCCGGGGAGCTGTTTTTT
CSARDRRPGELFF
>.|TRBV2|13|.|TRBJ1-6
TGTGCCAGCAATGAGAACGGGCCATCACCCCTCCACTTT
CASNENGPSPLHF
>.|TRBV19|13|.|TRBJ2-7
TGTGCCTGGTCAGACAGGACCTCCTACGAGCAGTACTTC
CAWSDRTSYEQYF
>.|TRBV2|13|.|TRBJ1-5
TGTGCCAGCACCCCCCAGGGTGAGCAGCCCCAGCATTTT
CASTPQGEQPQHF
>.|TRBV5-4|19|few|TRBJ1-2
TGTGCCAGCAGCTTGCTGGGCGTGGGACCCTCCCAAGTCCGACATGGCTACACCTTC
CASSLLGVGPSQVRHGYTF
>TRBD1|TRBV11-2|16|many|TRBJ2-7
TGTGCCAGCAGCTTAACAGGGGCCCACCGAATCTACGAGCAGTACTTC
CASSLTGAHRIYEQYF
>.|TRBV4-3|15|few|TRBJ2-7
TGCGCCAGCAGCCAAGTTTACACCGGCACCTACGAGCAGTACTTC
CASSQVYTGTYEQYF